This T cell receptor beta chain was documented in a study of regulatory T cells in long-lasting Graves disease (dated by TCRdb to the early 2020s). Regarding the research as a whole: Antithyroid drugs had been taken for less than 3 months by newly diagnosed Graves' disease patients. Persistent Graves' disease patients were compared with newly diagnosed Graves' disease patients by peripheral blood TCR sequencing and RNA sequencing. The study was registered as a clinical trial and conducted in China. A total of roughly 35 samples underwent TCR sequencing: around 13 from persistent and around 20 from newly diagnosed Graves' disease patients.

The sample's time point label, decoded: newly diagnosed GD, antithyroid drugs for less than 3 months. For both TCR sequencing and RNA sequencing, RNA was extracted from PBMCs using TRIzol. Graves' disease was diagnosed according to American Thyroid Association guidelines. Patients were recruited from an endocrinology department in Xi'an, China. Each patient gave approximately 9 milliliters of peripheral blood, collected in an EDTA anticoagulant tube. Ficoll Paque Plus density gradient separation was used to isolate PBMCs, and no additional T cell sorting was done. An Agilent 2100 Bioanalyzer and agarose gel were used to check RNA quality, and a NanoDrop 2000 was used to measure RNA concentration. This clonotype was found a few times. There is no known antigen for this receptor. No base qualities exist here, and no much larger clone lies one base off it. Points the paper makes about the study in general: Peripheral blood alone was examined, since thyroid tissue, which constituted the primary lesion, could not be accessed. Preferential use of TRBV28, TRBJ1-2 and TRBJ2-5 was observed in persistent disease, whereas TRBV20-1 and TRBJ2-1 were favored in newly diagnosed disease. Compared with newly diagnosed patients, persistent Graves' disease patients had lower TCR Shannon entropy and fewer highly expanded clones, which suggests clonal expansion. As a limitation, the authors acknowledged that the small sample size may reduce accuracy. A larger number of public clonotypes was shared among persistent patients (around 2,700) than among newly diagnosed patients (about 990). Sequencing and analysis were restricted to the TCR beta chain.

V loses 4 bases at its end and J loses 5 bases; junction bases beyond the gene matches: 11. Looking up the germline V gene yields CDR1 SQVTM and CDR2 ANQGSEA. The CDR3 starts with the cysteine, ends with the phenylalanine, and has 16 residues. Just CDR3 DNA is preserved here, 48 bases in frame from base 1. To prepare the library, multiplex PCR was applied. Sequencing was performed on an Illumina HiSeq 4000. TCR beta libraries were built with iRepertoire HTBI primers and Arm-PCR amplification of CDR3 regions. PCR products were gel purified before sequencing. The authors' pipeline ran thus. Gene usage analysis of CDR3 amino acid clonotypes relied on the 60 or so TRBV and 13 to 15 TRBJ segments identified across samples. COPE and FqMerger were used to merge the filtered high-quality paired reads into contigs. BLAST was used to align contigs to IMGT TRBV, TRBD and TRBJ reference genes, with CDR3 defined following IMGT. Highly expanded clones were defined as clonotypes with a frequency above 0.1%. Repertoire diversity was measured by Shannon entropy, and V-J evenness by the Gini coefficient. Clonotypes shared by more than one individual were considered public. The public sequencing data were trimmed at Q25 with fastp and processed into clonotypes with MiXCR by TCRdb, which kept only in-frame beta chains. CDR3 protein sequences are deduplicated, and each keeps its most common genes and DNA. TCRdb, rather than the study authors, made the V and J calls. Here the sample has about 360,000 distinct CDR3 sequences; under 20% occur a single time. Together, the top ten hold roughly a fifth of the sample.

This same sample was also taken into another study, of T cells in Graves' hyperthyroidism and ophthalmopathy. The second source states: A patient counted as having stable Graves' hyperthyroidism if no progression to ophthalmopathy occurred over 18 months of follow-up. Hyperthyroidism patients were newly diagnosed, with disease duration under 2 months, and aged 18 to 65 years. The study excluded patients with uncontrolled infections, other autoimmune diseases, pregnancy or lactation. Clinical symptoms, serum thyroxine and TRAb, thyroid ultrasound, and orbital computed tomography formed the basis for the diagnoses. The first round of RT-PCR for the TCR CDR3 was performed with the HTBI primer set and the Qiagen OneStep RT-PCR kit. Most expanded thyroid clonotypes (frequency above 0.001) were also detected in blood, suggesting blood repertoires may reflect thyroid immune responses. A 13 V-J signature model separated ophthalmopathy from stable hyperthyroidism, with approximately 87% sensitivity and approximately 81% specificity in cross-validation and 80%/75% in testing. In validation, progression to ophthalmopathy was predicted by the model with around 71% sensitivity and roughly 72% specificity, a median of approximately 6.5 months before onset. To identify TCR V-J signatures that set the groups apart, the researchers used a discovery cohort of 100 patients, made up of fewer than 50 with Graves' ophthalmopathy and 57 with stable Graves' hyperthyroidism. Whether ophthalmopathy could be predicted prospectively was tested in an independent validation cohort made up of fewer than 20 hyperthyroidism patients plus 17 patients who later progressed to ophthalmopathy. The approximately 98 discovery patients were randomly divided into training and test sets at a 7:3 ratio. In addition, the study compared T-cell repertoires in thyroid tissue and in blood from several Graves' hyperthyroidism patients. After blood sampling, hyperthyroidism patients were treated with methimazole at a starting dose of 30 mg daily, and ophthalmopathy patients were treated with high-dose intravenous methylprednisolone. A second multiplex PCR round built the libraries, followed by size selection and purification. Libraries were sequenced paired-end with 100 bp reads on an Illumina HiSeq2000. SOAPnuke was used to process the raw data, throwing out any read that contained adapters or uncalled bases, had a mean Phred below 15, or lacked an exact constant-primer or identifier match. COPE v1.2.5 was used to merge high-quality paired reads, and clonotypes were defined as unique nucleotide sequences. Clonotypes were aligned to IMGT TRBV, TRBD and TRBJ reference segments using MiTCR v1.1. The analysis was restricted to V-J combinations with a frequency above 0.0001, which together covered 99.2% of the repertoires. A TCS score was defined as the ratio of F50 (clonal expansion) to E x V (chaos), with BLOSUM62-based TCRdist applied between CDR3 peptides within each V-J. Welch's t-statistics and random forest reduced 500 to 650 V-J features to around 14, which were used in a naive Bayes classifier (R e1071). Sample size was not statistically predetermined, and blinding of investigators to group allocation was not performed. TCR Vbeta CDR3 sequencing of approximately 140 peripheral blood samples (fewer than 45 ophthalmopathy, some 75 hyperthyroidism and roughly 17 progressor patients) is reported in the paper.

The source of this sequence is a woman younger than 30 with Graves disease. Donor details come from another sample of the same person, matched by shared clones. The source material was peripheral blood mononuclear cells (PBMCs), sampled at new diagnosis, from a patient treated with antithyroid drugs. The receptor chain draws on TRBV29-1 and TRBJ2-1, with 10 bases in between that match TRBD2. The sequenced DNA: TGCAGCGTTGCTTTGTGGTGGACTAGCGGAGACAATGAGCAGTTCTTC. Protein translation: CSVALWWTSGDNEQFF.